This is a list of T cell receptor beta chains from one sample in a study of blood T cell repertoires in COVID-19. The table came from immunoSEQ multiplex PCR; TCRdb's copy has only in-frame clones and leaves some out. The sample has 200,000 to 250,000 clones, about 90% seen once; the top ten hold around 1.2%. The sequenced sample consisted of peripheral blood. The receptor set was obtained from a man aged 30-40 years with acute or convalescent COVID-19. Both conserved end residues are part of each CDR3. Each record gives: V gene, CDR3 protein.

v_gene: TRBV5-1
CDR3aa: CASSSGRVGGTNEKLFF

v_gene: TRBV4-2
CDR3aa: CASSQEGGNRPYGYTF

v_gene: TRBV11-3
CDR3aa: CASSSGLSSYNEQFF

v_gene: TRBV7-3
CDR3aa: CASSPRAGREETQYF

v_gene: TRBV27
CDR3aa: CASSSGGWESPQHF

v_gene: TRBV9
CDR3aa: CASSPGLAGGLTDTQYF

v_gene: TRBV4-1
CDR3aa: CASSQASGQTYEQYF

v_gene: TRBV29-1
CDR3aa: CSVGQGAPNEQFF

v_gene: TRBV19
CDR3aa: CASSEAGSMNTEAFF

v_gene: TRBV5-4
CDR3aa: CASSFGGGGSPLHF

v_gene: TRBV5-4
CDR3aa: CASQPGGGPGTGWVAEAFF

v_gene: TRBV5-1
CDR3aa: CASSSGQGDTEAFF

v_gene: TRBV7-9
CDR3aa: CASSTGFSYNEQFF

v_gene: TRBV12-3/TRBV12-4
CDR3aa: CASSFQGIDEQFF

v_gene: TRBV5-4
CDR3aa: CASLFTGTRSTGELFF

v_gene: TRBV30
CDR3aa: CAWKRSGGASDTQYF

v_gene: TRBV2
CDR3aa: CASSELIQTEQYF

v_gene: TRBV3-1/TRBV3-2
CDR3aa: CASSHPKGERYSGELFF

v_gene: TRBV15
CDR3aa: CATISGGPGNEQFF

v_gene: TRBV5-1
CDR3aa: CASSWTGQSNEKLFF

v_gene: TRBV24-1
CDR3aa: CATSDPIAGVGTGELFF

v_gene: TRBV30
CDR3aa: CAWRYGFSYEQYF

v_gene: TRBV3-1/TRBV3-2
CDR3aa: CASSQDFSTSYGYTF

v_gene: TRBV7-2
CDR3aa: CASSHGQGAIQPQHF

v_gene: TRBV6-5
CDR3aa: CASSPGQSIYGYTF

v_gene: TRBV6-1
CDR3aa: CASSQGDRAWSGELFF

v_gene: TRBV28
CDR3aa: CASSGTGIHEQYF

v_gene: TRBV2
CDR3aa: CASGVQTGGTDTQYF

v_gene: TRBV7-8
CDR3aa: CASSYSDRDYGYTF

v_gene: TRBV3-1/TRBV3-2
CDR3aa: CASSQGRLAGLETQYF

v_gene: TRBV11-1
CDR3aa: CASSLGLANEQFF

v_gene: TRBV5-1
CDR3aa: CASRGTGESGNYGYTF

v_gene: TRBV7-2
CDR3aa: CASSRGQGGSPLHF